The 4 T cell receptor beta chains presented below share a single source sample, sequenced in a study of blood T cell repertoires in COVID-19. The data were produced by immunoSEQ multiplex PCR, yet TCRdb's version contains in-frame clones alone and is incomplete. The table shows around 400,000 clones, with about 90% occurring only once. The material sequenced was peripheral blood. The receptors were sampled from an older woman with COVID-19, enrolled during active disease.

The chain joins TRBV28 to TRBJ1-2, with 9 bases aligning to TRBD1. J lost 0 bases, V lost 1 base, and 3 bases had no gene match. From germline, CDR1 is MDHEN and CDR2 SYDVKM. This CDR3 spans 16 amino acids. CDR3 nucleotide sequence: TGTGCCAGCAGTTTATCGGGACAGGGCTCTAACTATGGCTACACCTTC. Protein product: CASSLSGQGSNYGYTF.

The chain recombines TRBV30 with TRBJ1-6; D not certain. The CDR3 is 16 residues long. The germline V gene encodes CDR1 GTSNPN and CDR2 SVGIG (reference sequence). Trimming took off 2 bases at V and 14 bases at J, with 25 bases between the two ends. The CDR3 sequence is CAWSPTFLTVPPTLHF. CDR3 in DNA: TGTGCCTGGAGTCCCACCTTCCTAACAGTTCCACCCACCCTCCACTTT.

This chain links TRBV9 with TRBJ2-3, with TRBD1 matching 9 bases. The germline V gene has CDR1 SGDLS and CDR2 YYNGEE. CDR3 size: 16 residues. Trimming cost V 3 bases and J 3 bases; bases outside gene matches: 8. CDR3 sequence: CASSANRGQSTDTQYF. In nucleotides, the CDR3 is TGTGCCAGCAGCGCAAACAGGGGGCAGTCGACAGATACGCAGTATTTT.

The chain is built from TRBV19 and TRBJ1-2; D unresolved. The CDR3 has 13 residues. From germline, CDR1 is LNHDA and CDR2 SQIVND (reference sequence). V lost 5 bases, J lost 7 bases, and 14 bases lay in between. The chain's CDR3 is CASSATLGGGYTF. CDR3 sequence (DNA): TGTGCCAGTAGTGCCACTTTAGGAGGTGGCTACACCTTC.